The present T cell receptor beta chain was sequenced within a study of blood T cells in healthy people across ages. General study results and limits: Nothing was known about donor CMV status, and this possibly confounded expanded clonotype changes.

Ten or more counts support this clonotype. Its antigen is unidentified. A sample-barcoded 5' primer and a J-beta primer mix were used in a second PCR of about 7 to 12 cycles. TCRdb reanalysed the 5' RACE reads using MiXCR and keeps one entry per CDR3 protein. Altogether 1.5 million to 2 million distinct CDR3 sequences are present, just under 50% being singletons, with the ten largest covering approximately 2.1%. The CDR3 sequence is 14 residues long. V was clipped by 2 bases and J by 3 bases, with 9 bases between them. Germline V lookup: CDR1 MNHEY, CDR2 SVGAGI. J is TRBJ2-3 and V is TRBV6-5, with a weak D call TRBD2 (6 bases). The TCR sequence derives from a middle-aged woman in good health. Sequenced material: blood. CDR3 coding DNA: TGTGCCAGCAGTTACGACGGGGGTACAGATACGCAGTATTTT. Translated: CASSYDGGTDTQYF.